This note documents a single TCR beta chain sequence. Its matching antigen is unknown. V lost 7 bases, J lost 2 bases, and 10 bases stayed unmatched. Germline CDR1 MDHEN, CDR2 SYDVKM. The CDR3 is 15 amino acids. PCR was performed using 60 Vbeta and 13 Jbeta primers. Repertoires were generated with immunoSEQ multiplex PCR, while TCRdb's copy carries only in-frame clones and drops some. The sample includes about 68,000 clones, more than 80% of them seen just once. The data stem from a study of cytomegalovirus exposure and HLA in healthy donors. Overall study findings and caveats: Most TCR sequences were rare, but some public TCRs occurred in many donors. Presence/absence analyses treated sequencing depth as roughly uniform across donors. Reportedly, HLA-A and HLA-B alleles of most subjects were accurately predicted from TCR beta. Within an earlier analysis, most TCR beta V segments proved productive either about 87% or about 30% of the time.

V usage is TRBV28 and J usage is TRBJ2-7, with TRBD2 identical over 8 bases. This clonotype was obtained from a human donor in good health. The sequencing input was PBMCs. CDR3 nucleotides: TGTGCCAGCAACGGGGGGGGGACGGCTACCTACGAGCAGTACTTC. Its protein is CASNGGGTATYEQYF. The full variable domain, its missing parts supplied by reference TRBV28 and TRBJ2-7, is DVKVTQSSRYLVKRTGEKVFLECVQDMDHENMFWYRQDPGLGLRLIYFSYDVKMKEKGDIPEGYSVSREKKERFSLILESASTNQTSMYLCASNGGGTATYEQYFGPGTRLTVT.